This T cell receptor (beta chain) was retrieved from a study of cytomegalovirus exposure and HLA in healthy donors. PCR used 60 Vbeta primers and 13 Jbeta primers. Here immunoSEQ multiplex PCR was the method, and the copy in TCRdb shows in-frame clones only, minus some. The table records around 200,000 clones, 65% to 90% of them present only once. The source material was PBMCs. This TCR was sampled from a girl aged 2 to 10 in good health and CMV-seropositive.

The CDR3 coding sequence is TGTGCCAGCAGTGAAGTTGGAGGGCACGCCGGGGAGCTGTTTTTT. Its protein product is CASSEVGGHAGELFF. The chain combines TRBV6-1 with TRBJ2-2; D is perhaps TRBD2 (6 bases). Trimming pared 1 base from V and 6 bases from J, leaving 12 bases between. The germline CDR1 and CDR2 sequences are MNHNS and SASEGT. The CDR3 runs to 15 residues.